One TCR beta chain is described in this entry. MiXCR, run by TCRdb on the RT-PCR reads, gives a single entry per CDR3 protein. The data hold about 410,000 distinct CDR3 sequences, with around 16% observed a single time. The CDR3 length is 17 residues. Trimming shortened V by 5 bases and J by 12 bases, and 29 bases separated the two germline ends. Germline values: CDR1 SEHNR, CDR2 FQNEAQ (reference sequence). The data were taken from a study of patients and donors after allogeneic stem cell transplantation. Sequences were obtained from blood, either unsorted or a sorted T cell fraction (not recorded which). The chain joins TRBV7-9 to TRBJ2-1; a possible D gene is TRBD2 (6 bases). This receptor was identified in a human donor who was either an allogeneic HSCT recipient or a stem cell or donor lymphocyte infusion donor (not recorded which). It is not recorded whose cells these are; they may come from a transplant donor. As DNA, the CDR3 is TGTGCCAGCAGCCGCCGGGGAGGTGAGGCGCAAGGGTACGTGCAGTTCTTC. Amino acids: CASSRRGGEAQGYVQFF.